This T cell receptor (beta chain) stems from a study of cytomegalovirus exposure and HLA in healthy donors. V was clipped by 1 base and J by 4 bases; unmatched bases: 17. Germline V gives CDR1 SGHRS, CDR2 YFSETQ. This CDR3 comprises 20 residues. The PCR contained 60 Vbeta and 13 Jbeta primers. Measured with immunoSEQ multiplex PCR; TCRdb has only the in-frame clones, and not every one. In the table there are 100,000 to 150,000 clones, 70% to 80% of which are singletons. This clone has just a few counts. The sequence was obtained from a female donor in good health and CMV-seronegative. Sequencing input: PBMCs. The V gene is TRBV5-1, the J gene TRBJ1-2, with 12 nucleotides matching TRBD1. CDR3 DNA sequence: TGCGCCAGCAGCTTGCTCCGGGGCTGGGACAGGGGGCTTCAATTCTATGGCTACACCTTC. Residues: CASSLLRGWDRGLQFYGYTF.